The T cell receptor (beta chain) described here comes from a study of OX40 agonist ivuxolimab in advanced cancers. The V end lost 5 bases, the J end lost 10 bases, and 12 bases lay between the germline ends. Germline CDR1 is SGHNT and CDR2 is YENEEA. This CDR3 is 12 amino acids long. Here immunoSEQ multiplex PCR was the method, and the copy in TCRdb shows in-frame clones only, minus some. The sample has tens of thousands of clones; roughly 82% are singletons. The TCR was taken from an adult with an advanced solid tumor such as melanoma, head and neck, liver or kidney cancer. V gene TRBV11-3 combines with J gene TRBJ2-1; D not certain. Sequencing used CD4+ or CD8+ T cells sorted from blood, obtained in a trial of the OX40 agonist ivuxolimab. CDR3 sequence reads: CASSASYGEQFF. The CDR3 coding sequence is TGTGCCAGCAGCGCCTCGTATGGCGAGCAGTTCTTC.